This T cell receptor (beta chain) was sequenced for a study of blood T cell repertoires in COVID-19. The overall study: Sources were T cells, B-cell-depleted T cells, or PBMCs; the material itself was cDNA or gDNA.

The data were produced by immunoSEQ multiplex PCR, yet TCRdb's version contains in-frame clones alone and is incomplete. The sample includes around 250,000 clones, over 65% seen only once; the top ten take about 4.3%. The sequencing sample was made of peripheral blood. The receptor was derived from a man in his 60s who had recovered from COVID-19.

In DNA, the CDR3 is TGTGCCAGTAGTACCCAACGGGACAGGGGATCGGATACGCAGTATTTT. Protein: CASSTQRDRGSDTQYF. V is TRBV19 and J is TRBJ2-3, with 10 nucleotides matching TRBD1. The germline V gene has CDR1 LNHDA and CDR2 SQIVND (reference sequence). This CDR3 contains 16 residues. Trimming cost V 4 bases and J 6 bases; bases outside gene matches: 10.